The 5 T cell receptor beta chains listed next were all sequenced from one sample in a study of early T cells in non-severe SARS-CoV-2 infection. MiXCR, applied by TCRdb to the 5' RACE reads, yields one record per CDR3 protein. The sample has around 30,000 distinct CDR3 sequences; 5% to 7% are singletons. Sequenced material: whole blood. The receptors derive from an adult who was a healthcare worker with PCR-confirmed SARS-CoV-2 infection or an uninfected control (not recorded which).

This clonotype was counted ten times or more. The rearrangement links TRBV7-2 to TRBJ2-7; D remains unclear. V lost 1 base and J 4 bases, leaving 11 bases between the germline ends. This CDR3 contains 14 residues. Germline-derived CDR1 and CDR2 are SGHTA and FQGNSA. CDR3 nucleotides: TGTGCCAGCAGCTTAGGGGCGGAACAGTACGAGCAGTACTTC. It encodes CASSLGAEQYEQYF.

This clonotype is classed as medium-sized (0.01 to 0.1%). V is TRBV5-1 and J is TRBJ2-7, with 9 nucleotides matching TRBD2. Germline CDR1 reads SGHRS; CDR2 reads YFSETQ. The J segment lost 3 bases and the V segment lost 1 base, leaving 5 bases of the junction unmatched. The CDR3 is 15 amino acids. In DNA, the CDR3 is TGCGCCAGCAGCTTGATGGCGGGGGGGGACTACGAGCAGTACTTC. It specifies CASSLMAGGDYEQYF. The full variable domain, with the rest looked up from reference TRBV5-1 and TRBJ2-7, is KAGVTQTPRYLIKTRGQQVTLSCSPISGHRSVSWYQQTPGQGLQFLFEYFSETQRNKGNFPGRFSGRQFSNSRSEMNVSTLELGDSALYLCASSLMAGGDYEQYFGPGTRLTVT.

The table lists this clonotype with a few counts. The rearrangement joins TRBV5-5 to TRBJ2-2, with D perhaps matching TRBD1 (5 bases). Trimming took off 0 bases at V and 7 bases at J, with 10 bases between the two ends. The CDR3 totals 14 residues. CDR1 and CDR2 (germline): SGHKS, YYEKEE (reference sequence). The CDR3 DNA reads TGTGCCAGCAGCTTGGCAGGGTCCATCGGGGAGCTGTTTTTT. Translating it yields CASSLAGSIGELFF.

The V and J genes are TRBV4-1 and TRBJ2-5; TRBD2 matches at 8 bases. J lost 5 bases, V lost 5 bases, and 10 bases had no gene match. The CDR3 length is 15 residues. The germline gives CDR1 MGHRA, CDR2 YSYEKL. The CDR3 loop reads CASSFSGTSYETQYF. CDR3 nucleotides: TGCGCCAGCAGCTTCTCGGGGACTAGTTATGAGACCCAGTACTTC.

This clonotype has ten or more counts. The chain carries TRBV7-2 and TRBJ1-4, with D possibly TRBD1 on 5 matching bases. This CDR3 is 14 amino acids long. V was cut by 5 bases and J by 8 bases, with 15 bases left in between. Germline loops: CDR1 SGHTA, CDR2 FQGNSA. This chain's CDR3 is CASSQGRWDEKLFF. For the CDR3, the DNA is TGTGCCAGCAGCCAGGGACGGTGGGACGAAAAACTGTTTTTT.